Listed below are T cell receptor beta chains from one sample, sequenced in a study of beta chain features in type 1 diabetes. Profiling relied on immunoSEQ multiplex PCR, and the TCRdb table lists in-frame clones only, not all of them. The repertoire holds just over 450,000 clones, with 30% as singletons. Sequencing was carried out using naive CD4+ T cells from blood. The receptors come from a man between 18 and 29 years old in good health. Both conserved end residues are part of each CDR3.

v_call: TRBV10-3
j_call: TRBJ2-3
cdr3_aa: CAITGQSTDTQYF

v_call: TRBV7-9
j_call: TRBJ1-2
cdr3_aa: CASSLGDRVSYGYTF

v_call: TRBV4-1
j_call: TRBJ1-2
cdr3_aa: CASSQNTVAGYTF

v_call: TRBV15
j_call: TRBJ2-3
cdr3_aa: CATSRAGGLADTQYF

v_call: TRBV5-1
j_call: TRBJ2-6
cdr3_aa: CASSLDSGANVLTF

v_call: TRBV4-3
j_call: TRBJ2-7
cdr3_aa: CASSPGGVNSYEQYF

v_call: TRBV28
j_call: TRBJ2-1
cdr3_aa: CASSTVDNEQFF

v_call: TRBV5-1
j_call: TRBJ2-3
cdr3_aa: CASSLVLAGGDTQYF

v_call: TRBV29-1
j_call: TRBJ1-1
cdr3_aa: CSGGGQGGLNTEAFF

v_call: TRBV11-2
j_call: TRBJ2-5
cdr3_aa: CASSLVRTSLETQYF

v_call: TRBV13
j_call: TRBJ2-1
cdr3_aa: CASSYNLFDEQFF

v_call: TRBV2
j_call: TRBJ2-7
cdr3_aa: CASRTESYEQYF

v_call: TRBV28
j_call: TRBJ2-1
cdr3_aa: CASSLSNGPAGGPREQFF

v_call: TRBV7-9
j_call: TRBJ2-1
cdr3_aa: CASSPNLRTEVSVNEQFF

v_call: TRBV29-1
j_call: TRBJ2-1
cdr3_aa: CSVDQSSYNEQFF

v_call: TRBV6-6
j_call: TRBJ2-7
cdr3_aa: CASSYWVQAYEQYF

v_call: TRBV30
j_call: TRBJ2-3
cdr3_aa: CAWGDNTDTQYF

v_call: TRBV5-4
j_call: TRBJ2-5
cdr3_aa: CASRKEDVETQYF

v_call: TRBV7-9
j_call: TRBJ2-1
cdr3_aa: CASSLGTSGSHEQFF

v_call: TRBV7-2
j_call: TRBJ2-7
cdr3_aa: CASSLVGRSYEQYF

v_call: TRBV30
j_call: TRBJ1-2
cdr3_aa: CAWSVRGVGYTF

v_call: TRBV30
j_call: TRBJ1-4
cdr3_aa: CAWSVRRSTNEKLFF

v_call: TRBV30
j_call: TRBJ1-1
cdr3_aa: CAWSADPGQPLNTEAFF

v_call: TRBV28
j_call: TRBJ1-1
cdr3_aa: CASSSSPGAMNTEAFF

v_call: TRBV4-3
j_call: TRBJ2-3
cdr3_aa: CASSRYQVPPSEATDTQYF

v_call: TRBV9
j_call: TRBJ2-7
cdr3_aa: CASSVGLGNEQYF

v_call: TRBV30
j_call: TRBJ2-7
cdr3_aa: CAWSVDRGHEQYF

v_call: TRBV11-1
j_call: TRBJ2-7
cdr3_aa: CASSLNPGAAYEQYF

v_call: TRBV20-1
j_call: TRBJ2-7
cdr3_aa: CSARGQTDLHF

v_call: TRBV29-1
j_call: TRBJ2-7
cdr3_aa: CSVRDPSKQYF

v_call: TRBV11-2
j_call: TRBJ2-1
cdr3_aa: CASSSPKGQAYNEQFF

v_call: TRBV10-3
j_call: TRBJ2-1
cdr3_aa: CAISEGREQFF

v_call: TRBV5-6
j_call: TRBJ2-3
cdr3_aa: CATSRDFSTDTQYF

v_call: TRBV4-3
j_call: TRBJ2-5
cdr3_aa: CASSQGKGETQYF

v_call: TRBV27
j_call: TRBJ1-5
cdr3_aa: CASSQGGPQHF

v_call: TRBV21-1
j_call: TRBJ1-1
cdr3_aa: CASSARGGMDTEAFF

v_call: TRBV4-1
j_call: TRBJ2-5
cdr3_aa: CASSPERPSGSETQYF

v_call: TRBV9
j_call: TRBJ2-7
cdr3_aa: CASSVGTSDYYEQYF

v_call: TRBV2
j_call: TRBJ2-7
cdr3_aa: CASSEDQEQYF

v_call: TRBV5-6
j_call: TRBJ1-4
cdr3_aa: CASSPNSRFGEKLFF

v_call: TRBV7-2
j_call: TRBJ2-7
cdr3_aa: CASSPLSGRTYEQYF

v_call: TRBV18
j_call: TRBJ1-1
cdr3_aa: CASSPSQGNTEAFF